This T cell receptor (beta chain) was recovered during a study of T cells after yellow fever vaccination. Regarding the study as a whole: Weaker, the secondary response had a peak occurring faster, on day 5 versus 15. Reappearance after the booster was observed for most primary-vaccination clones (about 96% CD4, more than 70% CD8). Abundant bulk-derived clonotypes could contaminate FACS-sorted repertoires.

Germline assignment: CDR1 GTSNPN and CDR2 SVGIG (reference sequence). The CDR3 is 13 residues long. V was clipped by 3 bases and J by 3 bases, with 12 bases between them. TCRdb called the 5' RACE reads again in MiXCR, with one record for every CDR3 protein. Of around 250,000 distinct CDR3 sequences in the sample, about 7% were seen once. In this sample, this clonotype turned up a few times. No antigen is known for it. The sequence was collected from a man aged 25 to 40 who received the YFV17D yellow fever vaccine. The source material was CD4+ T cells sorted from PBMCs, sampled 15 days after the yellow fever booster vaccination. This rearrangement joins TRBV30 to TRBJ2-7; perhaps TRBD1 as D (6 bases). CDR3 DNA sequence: TGTGCCTGGAGCACAGGGCCGCACTACGAGCAGTACTTC. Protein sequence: CAWSTGPHYEQYF.